The clone carrying this T cell receptor beta chain was picked up many times. Its specificity is unknown. The sample is drawn from a study of regulatory T cells in long-lasting Graves disease. Indicated time point: newly diagnosed GD, antithyroid drugs for less than 3 months. Generation of the TCR library employed RNA extracted from PBMCs. The authors diagnosed Graves' disease using American Thyroid Association guidelines. This CDR3 spans 15 amino acids. The germline V gene has CDR1 PRHDT and CDR2 FYEKMQ (reference sequence). V lost 5 bases and J lost 7, with 17 bases in between. Through Arm-PCR of CDR3 regions and iRepertoire HTBI primers, TCR beta libraries were built. TCRdb reprocessed the multiplex PCR reads via MiXCR and lists one record per CDR3 protein. Of approximately 480,000 distinct CDR3 sequences in the sample, about 17% were seen once. Study results and limitations: Between persistent patients, around 2,900 public clonotypes were shared, exceeding the 950 to 1,000 shared between new patients.

These data also featured in a second study, about T cells in Graves' hyperthyroidism and ophthalmopathy. This second study says: Absent ophthalmopathy progression within 18 months defined stable Graves' hyperthyroidism. First-round RT-PCR with HTBI primers amplified the TCR CDR3 region.

The rearrangement joins TRBV13 to TRBJ1-4; maybe TRBD1 (5 bases). This specimen consisted of peripheral blood mononuclear cells (PBMCs), obtained at new diagnosis, from a patient treated with antithyroid drugs. This clonotype originated in a man between 35 and 55 years old with Graves disease. CDR3 in DNA: TGTGCCAGCAGCCTAAGGGAGGGGAGGAGTGAAAAACTGTTTTTT. It is translated as CASSLREGRSEKLFF.